This TCR beta chain was sequenced in a study of cytomegalovirus exposure and HLA in healthy donors (dated by TCRdb to the late 2010s). Turning to the overall study: In an earlier analysis of some 550 of the donors, around 290 Gb of sequence data and about 110 million unique TCR beta sequences from approximately 180 million T cells were reported. To predict cytomegalovirus infection status, the study combined high-throughput TCR immunosequencing, statistical association of individual TCRs with disease status, and machine learning. The study used immunosequencing to profile the T cell repertoires of hundreds of subjects and linked those repertoires to cytomegalovirus serostatus. Alongside the repertoire data, information on donor age, sex, ethnicity and CMV serostatus was compiled. A later analysis re-examined previously published TCR beta repertoires from roughly 650 donors and added high-resolution HLA genotyping to investigate patterns of TCR occurrence. On average, roughly 200,000 unique TCR beta nucleotide sequences were sequenced per donor among about 400 genotyped donors of the cohort, with roughly 20% of those sequences being non-productive. In a later genetic analysis, genome-wide SNP genotypes for about three fifths of the roughly 670 donors were used, and that subset was treated as a discovery cohort. HLA typing included class I and class II loci at four-digit resolution. To decide whether each TCR beta V gene segment behaved as functional or pseudogenic, an earlier analysis of 587 of the donors relied on high-throughput TCR beta sequencing. Approximately 310 gigabases of sequencing data and 70 million to 100 million unique TCR sequences were included in an early release covering roughly 600 HLA-typed donors. Every discovery cohort repertoire had been produced on one sequencing platform. A separate validation cohort of roughly 130 different subjects was used in addition to the roughly 700-subject first cohort. Rather than using new phenotypic data, the later analysis identified candidate immune exposures from TCR beta sequences and from how often those sequences occurred across donors. The aim of the study was to test whether cataloging public T cell receptors could identify signatures of past pathogen exposure. Because of strong linkage in the cohort, roughly five DR-DQ haplotypes were treated as single units for association and clustering. The genetic ancestry cluster associated with self-reported Caucasian donors included about 84% of the roughly 360 genotyped donors. The number of typed donors differed by locus: roughly 620-630 for A, B, C, DRB1 and DQB1; 522 for DQA1; 600 to 610 for DPA1; and 400 to 480 for DPB1. General study outcomes and caveats: Most TCR sequences were observed very rarely across donors, whereas some public TCRs were present in many individuals. The study listed 164 TCR beta chains as associated with cytomegalovirus. The earlier analysis of some 540 of the donors excluded some 15 rarely observed V segments, including chromosome 9 orphons, because counts were too low. Because the 87-base-pair reads could not distinguish some IMGT-functional V segments, including TRBV6-2 and TRBV6-3, those segments were excluded. A cluster of highly shared sequence variants was judged likely to be a technical artifact of the sequencing pipeline. A further reported finding was that TCR beta sequences accurately predicted the HLA-A and HLA-B alleles for most subjects in the first cohort. In a later genetic analysis, a missense DCLRE1C variant was associated with V-gene and J-gene trimming of TCR beta chains, and the association was replicated in an independent cohort. Because HLA typing was unavailable for some donors at each locus, only the typed subset was used in association tests. In this cohort, only TCR beta chains were sequenced, and detectable features were limited by the absence of alpha or paired-chain data. Correlated functional status among segregating V segments might be attributable to linkage disequilibrium, but an unknown experimental factor could not be ruled out. A later analysis reported that several top co-occurrence clusters appeared linked to parvovirus B19, influenza, CMV and Epstein-Barr virus. The classifier was reported to diagnose cytomegalovirus status with high specificity and sensitivity in both the original cohort and the validation cohort. An earlier analysis of some 590 of the donors showed that most TCR beta V segments appeared in productive rearrangements either about 90% or about 30% of the time, which broadly matched IMGT annotations. Three of the identified cytomegalovirus-associated TCR beta chains were confirmed in vitro to be specific for cytomegalovirus antigens. Compared with equally common non-associated chains, HLA-associated TCR beta chains in a later analysis were more clonally expanded and had lower generation probabilities. When HLA alleles, especially DR and DQ, strongly co-occurred, TCR associations were difficult to assign to individual alleles. In a later analysis, 16,951 TCR beta sequences were associated with specific HLA alleles at a false discovery rate of 0.05. Sequencing depth was assumed to be roughly uniform across donors in the presence/absence analyses, though that assumption may not hold. According to a later analysis, most CMV-associated TCR beta chains appeared to be HLA-restricted, and the HLA associations seemed to be driven largely by CMV exposure. A later genetic analysis reported fewer N-insertions in productive TCRs among donors in an Asian-associated ancestry cluster than the roughly 620-donor mean. The authors suggested that the approach could potentially be generalized to other disease states and immunological phenotypes. A later analysis found that TCR association rates varied across HLA loci, with DRB1 alleles showing the most associated TCRs and HLA-C alleles the fewest. Immune exposure information for the cohort was limited to CMV serostatus.

With regard to this clone: This clone's antigen is unknown.

Sequences SGHRS (CDR1) and YFSETQ (CDR2) are obtained from the germline V gene. The CDR3 numbers 15 residues from cysteine through phenylalanine. Only the CDR3 DNA stays, 45 bases, in frame from base 1. V is shortened by 7 bases, J by 3 bases, and the region joining them spans 16 bases. In total, roughly 670 healthy bone marrow donors made up the cohort. At the time of sampling, all cohort members were nominally healthy, though unrecorded immune exposures were likely present. The donor tested CMV seropositive, placing the donor among the roughly 300 seropositive members of the cohort. Every donor gave a peripheral blood sample, and the peripheral blood mononuclear cells from that sample were used for TCR beta sequencing. Genomic DNA extraction from the blood cell samples was performed with the Qiagen DNeasy Blood Extraction Kit. Library prep was done by the immunoSEQ multiplex PCR assay. A mixture of 60 forward primers for TCR Vbeta segments and 13 reverse primers for TCR Jbeta segments was used in the multiplex PCR. The CDR3 region of rearranged TCR beta genes was amplified from genomic DNA by a multiplex PCR assay. The amplified TCR beta libraries were sequenced on the Illumina HiSeq System as 87-base-pair reads. The original pipeline was this. In a later analysis, tens of millions of unique TCR beta chains were counted across the approximately 640 repertoires, and around 11 million of these chains were shared by at least two donors. To remove PCR and sequencing errors, raw reads were error-corrected and collapsed into unique sequences using a nearest-neighbor algorithm that merged closely related sequences. CDR3 sequences were aligned to IMGT reference sequences to assign V, D and J gene segments. Each retained sequence needed at least a six-nucleotide match to both a V gene segment and a J gene segment. A rearrangement was called productive if the CDR3 had no stop codons and remained in frame with V and J, and every other rearrangement was called non-productive. CDR3 was defined according to IMGT convention as the region running from the second conserved V-encoded cysteine to the conserved J-encoded phenylalanine. The earlier analysis of fewer than 700 of the donors excluded sequences that lacked an unambiguous match to a single V gene segment. In an earlier analysis of several hundred of the donors, V segments were called functional above 56.7% productive rearrangements and were called segregating when the between-donor standard deviation exceeded 5%. A statistical classification framework was built for diagnosing cytomegalovirus status from the catalog of TCR beta chain sequences. In a later analysis, V and J genes were assigned by comparing TCR nucleotide sequences against IMGT/GENE-DB human TR gene sequences. Using the TCRdist pipeline, a later analysis assigned CDR3 sequences along with most-parsimonious VDJ recombination scenarios. In a later analysis, each TCR beta chain was defined by its CDR3 amino acid sequence together with its V-gene family, and reads without a unique V-gene family were excluded. As a way to deal with suspected cross-contamination and a sequencing artifact, a later analysis dropped 450 to 600 nucleotide sequences that were highly shared and had low generation probability. In a later analysis, a clonal expansion index for each public chain was calculated from normalized within-repertoire ranks of inferred template counts. In a later analysis, generation probabilities were computed using a VDJ recombination model fitted to out-of-frame rearrangements, and the results were checked against IGoR. In a later analysis, hypergeometric tests were used to score TCR-TCR, TCR-HLA and TCR-CMV co-occurrence, with a repertoire-size bias correction applied to TCR pairs. A later analysis estimated false discovery rates by permuting HLA or CMV assignments 20 times. In a later analysis, co-occurring TCRs were grouped using DBSCAN, with TCRdist sequence similarity added in when clustering inside HLA-allele-positive subsets. Repertoires with fewer than 30,000 or more than 120,000 public chains, plus five repertoires with anomalous nucleotide sharing, were excluded from co-occurrence clustering. Here the immuneACCESS table is served through TCRdb, limited to in-frame sequences with V and J called. Missing clones are a known gap in these copies; in checked studies unresolved V genes cover under half, and the rest lacks a known reason. V, J and clone size were drawn from that table, and D and trimming were deduced from the DNA. This sample's table has entries for more than 90,000 clones. The ten most abundant clones make up 5.5% to 8% of the sample.

Sequenced sample: PBMCs. The chain employs TRBV5-1 and TRBJ2-2; the D region possibly corresponds to TRBD1 (6 bases align). This clonotype was obtained from a middle-aged man in good health and CMV-seropositive. The CDR3 sequence is CASGRDTEYTGELFF. The sequenced DNA: TGCGCCAGCGGCCGGGACACCGAATACACCGGGGAGCTGTTTTTT. Reference TRBV5-1 and TRBJ2-2 proteins supply the regions before and after the CDR3; the full variable domain is: KAGVTQTPRYLIKTRGQQVTLSCSPISGHRSVSWYQQTPGQGLQFLFEYFSETQRNKGNFPGRFSGRQFSNSRSEMNVSTLELGDSALYLCASGRDTEYTGELFFGEGSRLTVL.